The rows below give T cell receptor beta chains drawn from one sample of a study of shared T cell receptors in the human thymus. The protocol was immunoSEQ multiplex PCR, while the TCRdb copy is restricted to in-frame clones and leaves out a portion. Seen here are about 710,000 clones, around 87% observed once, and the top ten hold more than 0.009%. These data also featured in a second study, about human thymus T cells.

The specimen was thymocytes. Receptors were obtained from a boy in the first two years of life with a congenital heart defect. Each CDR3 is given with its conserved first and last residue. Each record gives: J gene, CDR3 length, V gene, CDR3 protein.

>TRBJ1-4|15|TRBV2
CASSRPGTLNEKLFF
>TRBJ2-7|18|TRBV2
CASRVLGGTGDCSYEQYF
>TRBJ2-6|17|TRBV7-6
CASSLEPLPSGANVLTF
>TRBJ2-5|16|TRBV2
CATYILVAGQQETQYF
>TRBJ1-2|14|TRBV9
CASSLRDRAYGYTF
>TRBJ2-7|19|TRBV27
CASRDSRASSAPGPYEQYF
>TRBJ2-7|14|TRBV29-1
CSATRQGDTYEQYF
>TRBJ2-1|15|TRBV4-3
CASSQRLADYNEQFF
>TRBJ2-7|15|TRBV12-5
CASAQGGRGYYEQYF
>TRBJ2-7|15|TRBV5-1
CASSPSGTGPYEQYF
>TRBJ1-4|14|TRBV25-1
CASSARSTNEKLFF
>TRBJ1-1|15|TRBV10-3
CAISNRTGGKTEAFF
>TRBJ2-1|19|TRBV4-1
CASSQEGIAGGPIYNEQFF
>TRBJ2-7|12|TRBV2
CASRRGPYEQYF
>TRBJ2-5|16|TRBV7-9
CASSSDRLAAQETQYF
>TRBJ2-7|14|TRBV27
CASSPSTGSYEQYF
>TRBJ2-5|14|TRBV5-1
CASNPRREGETQYF
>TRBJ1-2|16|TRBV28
CASSLAPGQPNYGYTF
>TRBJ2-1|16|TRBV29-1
CSVSRSLAGTFNEQFF
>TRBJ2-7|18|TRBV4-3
CASSQELGREEILGEQYF
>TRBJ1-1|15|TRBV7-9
CASSSPRAGDTEAFF
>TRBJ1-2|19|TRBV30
CAWSVPDKQASTAHYGYTF
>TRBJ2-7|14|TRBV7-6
CASSLVGYRDEQYF
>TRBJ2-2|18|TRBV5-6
CASSDKGLAGVRTGELFF